One sample yielded the 15 T cell receptor beta chains listed below, sequenced in a study of Ad26.COV2.S vaccination and SARS-CoV-2 variants. Here immunoSEQ multiplex PCR was the method, and the copy in TCRdb shows in-frame clones only, minus some. The sample holds approximately 300,000 clones, around four fifths seen once. Treatment here: some 20 received Ad26.COV2.S at low or high dose, single or two shots; roughly five received placebo; per-sample allocation not given. Specimen acquisition occurred on day 63 following the initial vaccine or placebo injection. Sequenced here: peripheral blood, sampled in a trial of Ad26.COV2.S vaccine versus placebo. Receptors originate from a person between 18 and 65 years old who received the Ad26.COV2.S COVID-19 vaccine or a placebo.

V and J are TRBV7-9 and TRBJ2-5; 10 nucleotides line up with TRBD2. After removal of 0 bases from V and 5 bases from J, the junction contained 9 bases not matched to a gene. This CDR3 has 17 residues. CDR1 and CDR2 from the germline V gene are SEHNR and FQNEAQ (reference sequence). CDR3 in amino acids: CASSLAVAGGPSETQYF. The CDR3 region has the DNA TGTGCCAGCAGCTTAGCGGTAGCGGGGGGCCCATCGGAGACCCAGTACTTC.

V and J are TRBV27 and TRBJ2-1, with 9 bases identical to TRBD1. V lost 5 bases, J lost 8 bases, and 13 bases stayed unmatched. Germline V gene data show CDR1 as MNHEY and CDR2 as SMNVEV (reference sequence). This CDR3 has 16 amino acids. For the CDR3, the DNA is TGTGCCAGCAGTGCGAGACCGGGACAGGGATACCATGAGCAGTTCTTC. Translation gives CASSARPGQGYHEQFF.

The rearrangement uses TRBV15 and TRBJ1-5, with 7 bases identical to TRBD1. Germline CDR1 is LNHNV and CDR2 is YYDKDF (reference sequence). This CDR3 comprises 15 residues. V dropped 3 bases and J dropped 5; count of bases not matched to a gene: 7. The CDR3 spells CATSRERQGYQPQHF. The CDR3 DNA follows: TGTGCCACCAGCAGGGAAAGACAGGGTTATCAGCCCCAGCATTTT.

The CDR3 bases are TGTGCCAGCAGTTTTGGACAGGGAGGTGATAATTCACCCCTCCACTTT. Its protein product is CASSFGQGGDNSPLHF. The V gene is TRBV27, the J gene TRBJ1-6, with 8 bases matching TRBD1. This CDR3 has 16 amino acids. The ends lost 3 bases at V and 5 bases at J; junction bases unmatched: 6. Germline V gene data show CDR1 as MNHEY and CDR2 as SMNVEV (reference sequence).

The chain is built from TRBV19 and TRBJ2-1, with 11 bases that match TRBD2. The CDR3 covers 17 residues. The germline gives CDR1 LNHDA, CDR2 SQIVND (reference sequence). After removal of 5 bases from V and 0 bases from J, the junction contained 6 bases not matched to a gene. The DNA for the CDR3 is TGTGCCAGTAGTCTGGGACTAGCGGACAGCTCCTACAATGAGCAGTTCTTC. Protein product: CASSLGLADSSYNEQFF.

This chain connects TRBV5-1 to TRBJ1-2; 9 nucleotides match TRBD1. The trim removed 4 bases at V and 4 bases at J, leaving 5 bases unmatched. The CDR3 totals 14 residues. Germline V gene lookup returns CDR1 SGHRS and CDR2 YFSETQ. CDR3 nucleotides: TGCGCCAGCAGCGTCGGGACAGGGCGCTATGGCTACACCTTC. It yields the protein CASSVGTGRYGYTF.

CDR3 in amino acids: CASRFPGAGNTIYF. CDR3 DNA: TGTGCCAGTAGATTTCCGGGGGCTGGAAACACCATATATTTT. The chain carries TRBV19 and TRBJ1-3; weak D call: TRBD1 (5 bases). CDR1 is LNHDA and CDR2 is SQIVND in the germline V gene (reference sequence). This CDR3 spans 14 amino acids. Trimming removed 6 bases at V and 2 bases at J, with 11 bases between.

V and J are TRBV5-1 and TRBJ1-2; TRBD1 matches 8 bases. This CDR3 has 15 amino acids. After removal of 0 bases from V and 4 bases from J, the junction contained 5 bases not matched to a gene. The germline V gene encodes CDR1 SGHRS and CDR2 YFSETQ. The CDR3 loop reads CASSLVAGGSYGYTF. CDR3 coding DNA: TGCGCCAGCAGCTTGGTGGCAGGGGGCTCCTATGGCTACACCTTC.

This clone was recorded only once. This rearrangement joins TRBV5-1 to TRBJ2-5, with D perhaps TRBD1 (6 bases). CDR1 is SGHRS, CDR2 YFSETQ, per germline. The CDR3 totals 14 residues. V was pared by 4 bases and J by 5 bases, with 15 bases between. CDR3 loop: CASSNSSGVETQYF. The CDR3 bases are TGCGCCAGCAGCAACTCCTCAGGGGTGGAGACCCAGTACTTC.

V and J are TRBV7-7 and TRBJ2-5; 8 bases fit TRBD2. CDR1 SSHAT and CDR2 FNYEAQ come from the germline V gene (reference sequence). This CDR3 is 14 amino acids long. The trim removed 3 bases at V and 2 bases at J, leaving 2 bases unmatched. The CDR3 region has the DNA TGTGCCAGCAGCTTTACTAGCGGACAAGAGACCCAGTACTTC. Translating it yields CASSFTSGQETQYF.

The V and J genes are TRBV6-5 and TRBJ1-6; 8 positions match TRBD1. The CDR3 has 16 amino acids. Germline assignment: CDR1 MNHEY and CDR2 SVGAGI. V trimming: 2 bases; J trimming: 6 bases; junction bases outside the gene matches: 6. Here the CDR3 reads CASSYPTGAGNSPLHF. In nucleotides, the CDR3 is TGTGCCAGCAGTTACCCGACAGGGGCAGGTAATTCACCCCTCCACTTT.

The chain joins TRBV5-1 to TRBJ1-5; maybe TRBD1 (6 bases). The length of the CDR3 is 14 residues. The germline V and J ends were trimmed by 2 bases and 8 bases, with 14 bases remaining between them. Germline lookup yields CDR1 SGHRS and CDR2 YFSETQ. For the CDR3, the DNA is TGCGCCAGCAGCTTCATACAGGGCGGAGAGCCCCAGCATTTT. Amino acids: CASSFIQGGEPQHF.

V usage is TRBV9 and J usage is TRBJ1-4; no definite D call. V was pared by 2 bases and J by 5 bases, with 10 bases between. The CDR3 runs to 14 residues. Germline V gene data show CDR1 as SGDLS and CDR2 as YYNGEE. CDR3 DNA: TGTGCCAGCAGCGTCGGAGGAGCAAATGAAAAACTGTTTTTT. Encoded protein: CASSVGGANEKLFF.

The V gene is TRBV6-5, the J gene TRBJ2-3; D unclear. This CDR3 region has 12 residues. V shed 7 bases and J shed 6 bases, with 11 bases lying between them. Germline V gives CDR1 MNHEY, CDR2 SVGAGI. CDR3 in amino acids: CASKGSEDTQYF. The CDR3 nucleotides are TGTGCCAGCAAAGGATCTGAGGATACGCAGTATTTT.

In its sample, this clone was seen a few times. J is TRBJ1-2 and V is TRBV18, with D uncertain. The CDR3 runs to 13 residues. The V gene lost 1 base and the J gene lost 6 bases, with 9 bases spanning the gap. Germline V gives CDR1 KGHSH, CDR2 LQKENI. The CDR3 spells CASSPLGLDGYTF. As DNA, the CDR3 is TGTGCCAGCTCACCACTAGGGTTGGATGGCTACACCTTC.